The 11 T cell receptor beta chains below all came from one sample that was sequenced in a study of blood T cell repertoires in COVID-19. Sequenced by immunoSEQ multiplex PCR; TCRdb stores in-frame clones only, minus some. Of around 40,000 clones listed, 92% are singletons. Source material: peripheral blood. Receptor source: a human donor in a cohort sampled during active COVID-19.

CDR3 residues: CAISESGTGLRPQHF. The CDR3 DNA sequence: TGTGCCATCAGTGAGTCGGGGACAGGGCTGCGGCCCCAGCATTTT. The rearrangement links TRBV10-3 to TRBJ1-5; TRBD1 aligns across 9 bases. The CDR3 covers 15 residues. V was pared by 0 bases and J by 9 bases, with 6 bases of the junction left unmatched. The germline V gene has CDR1 ENHRY and CDR2 SYGVKD.

V gene TRBV30 combines with J gene TRBJ2-2; 8 bases align to TRBD1. The ends lost 5 bases at V and 7 bases at J; junction bases unmatched: 6. Germline lookup yields CDR1 GTSNPN and CDR2 SVGIG (reference sequence). CDR3 size: 13 residues. CDR3 amino acids: CAWQGAPSGELFF. DNA of the CDR3: TGTGCCTGGCAGGGGGCGCCGAGCGGGGAGCTGTTTTTT.

The chain uses TRBV9 and TRBJ2-1; D ambiguous. Trimming took off 0 bases at V and 10 bases at J, with 11 bases between the two ends. CDR3 length equals 13 residues. CDR1 SGDLS and CDR2 YYNGEE come from the germline V gene. The CDR3 is CASSVELFGEQFF. In nucleotides, the CDR3 is TGTGCCAGCAGCGTAGAACTATTCGGCGAGCAGTTCTTC.

The gene calls are TRBV12-5 and TRBJ2-1; 7 bases match TRBD2. The CDR3 is made up of 16 amino acids. V dropped 7 bases and J dropped 1; count of bases not matched to a gene: 10. Germline V gene sequence: CDR1 LGHNT, CDR2 FRNRAP. The CDR3: CASADPGGRSYNEQFF. For the CDR3, the DNA is TGTGCTAGTGCCGACCCGGGGGGAAGGTCCTACAATGAGCAGTTCTTC.

The chain recombines TRBV13 with TRBJ2-3; D might be TRBD2 (6 bases). CDR3 length: 17 amino acids. CDR1 and CDR2 (germline): PRHDT, FYEKMQ (reference sequence). Trimming cost V 5 bases and J 3 bases, with 21 bases left between them. CDR3 loop: CASSPSWLATGTDTQYF. The CDR3 DNA follows: TGTGCCAGCAGCCCCAGTTGGCTAGCGACGGGAACAGATACGCAGTATTTT.

This chain joins TRBV5-1 and TRBJ1-6, with 9 bases lining up with TRBD1. CDR1 is SGHRS and CDR2 is YFSETQ in the germline V gene. J lost 7 bases, V lost 4 bases, and 6 bases had no gene match. CDR3 length: 15 residues. The CDR3 nucleotides read TGCGCCAGCAGCACCGACAGGGGGTACAATTCACCCCTCCACTTT. This translates into CASSTDRGYNSPLHF.

The rearrangement links TRBV3-1 (or the pseudogene TRBV3-2) to TRBJ2-7; a possible D gene is TRBD2 (6 bases). The length of the CDR3 is 14 residues. Per germline, CDR1 LGHDT and CDR2 YNNKEL (reference sequence). V was pared by 4 bases and J by 4 bases, with 14 bases between. CDR3 amino acids: CASSPLGGRYEQYF. The DNA of the CDR3 is TGTGCCAGCAGCCCTCTTGGGGGGAGGTACGAGCAGTACTTC.

V is TRBV12-3 or TRBV12-4 and J is TRBJ1-1; D ambiguous. The length of the CDR3 is 12 residues. Trimming left V 2 bases short and J 10 bases short, with 11 bases between. This CDR3 reads CASSLFGSPAFF. The DNA of the CDR3 is TGTGCCAGCAGTTTATTCGGGTCTCCAGCTTTCTTT.

This chain uses TRBV5-1 with TRBJ1-2; TRBD1 agrees at 7 bases. Germline CDR1 reads SGHRS; CDR2 reads YFSETQ. This CDR3 is built from 14 residues. With 2 bases clipped from V and 2 bases from J, the junction kept 3 bases outside the gene matches. The chain's CDR3 is CASSFEGQNYGYTF. DNA of the CDR3: TGCGCCAGCAGCTTTGAGGGACAGAACTATGGCTACACCTTC.

The chain is built from TRBV18 and TRBJ2-7; maybe TRBD1 (6 bases). This CDR3 has 12 residues. Looked up from germline, CDR1 is KGHSH and CDR2 is LQKENI. V was cut by 6 bases and J by 6 bases, with 12 bases left in between. The CDR3 sequence: CASSPDRSEQYF. The CDR3 DNA reads as TGTGCCAGCTCGCCCGACAGGTCCGAGCAGTACTTC.

In this sample, this clone turned up a few times. The chain recombines TRBV5-4 with TRBJ2-5, with D perhaps TRBD2 (5 bases). V was shortened by 1 base and J by 5 bases, with 12 bases between the two germline ends. Germline V lookup: CDR1 SGHNT, CDR2 YYREEE (reference sequence). The CDR3 sequence is 14 residues long. CDR3 nucleotide sequence: TGTGCCAGCAGCTTGCCGGGAAATTTGGAGACCCAGTACTTC. Its translation is CASSLPGNLETQYF.